This record covers a single T cell receptor (beta chain). The antigen is undetermined. The CDR3 consists of 15 residues. V lost 3 bases and J lost 3; bases outside the gene matches: 3. CDR1 is SGHTA and CDR2 is FQGNSA in the germline V gene. This sample was taken from a study of T-cell reconstitution after alpha-beta-depleted transplantation in children. Findings of the study overall: Diversity and T-cell counts at one year after transplant derived mostly from new T cells. Several hundred expanded graft clones reportedly were the source of alpha-beta T cells about two months after transplant. The study traced high day-60 TCRbeta diversity in some patients to surviving recipient T cells and thymic progenitors.

Unique molecular identifiers were used to barcode this TCRbeta library. TCRdb called the PCR reads again in MiXCR, with one record for every CDR3 protein. Here the sample spans about 130,000 distinct CDR3 sequences, 8.5% to 10% being singletons. This sequence was found in a girl less than two years old who had a stem cell transplant for combined immunodeficiency, so the T cells may come from the graft donor. Material: PBMCs, mostly from graft donor cells, obtained 180 days after TCRalphabeta/CD19-depleted stem cell transplant. The gene calls are TRBV7-2 and TRBJ1-5; TRBD1 matches at 9 bases. The CDR3 region is CASSLGTGTNQPQHF. CDR3 DNA sequence: TGTGCCAGCAGCTTGGGGACAGGGACCAATCAGCCCCAGCATTTT. The variable domain in full, with the rest retrieved from reference TRBV7-2 and TRBJ1-5, is GAGVSQSPSNKVTEKGKDVELRCDPISGHTALYWYRQSLGQGLEFLIYFQGNSAPDKSGLPSDRFSAERTGGSVSTLTIQRTQQEDSAVYLCASSLGTGTNQPQHFGDGTRLSIL.